The rows below give T cell receptor beta chains drawn from one sample of a study of shared clonotypes between healthy human individuals. This table comes from immunoSEQ multiplex PCR, and its TCRdb copy is limited to in-frame clones, with some not included. The table lists about 870,000 clones, 80% to 95% of them singletons. Sequences were obtained from naive CD8+ T cells sorted from blood. The receptors stem from a man younger than 45 in good health. The CDR3 runs from the conserved cysteine through the conserved F or W. The D gene is left open where the match is weak. Only some rows state a clone size, as once, few, many or a class for expanded clones.

size	J	V	length	D	DNA	CDR3
NA	TRBJ1-5	TRBV15	16	NA	TGTGCCACCAGCACCGTCAGAGAGAATAGCAATCAGCCCCAGCATTTT	CATSTVRENSNQPQHF
NA	TRBJ2-3	TRBV27	14	TRBD2	TGTGCCAGCACTTTGGGGGGGAGGACAGATACGCAGTATTTT	CASTLGGRTDTQYF
once	TRBJ2-2	TRBV6-5	13	NA	TGTGCCAGCAGCCCCGCTTACACCGGGGAGCTGTTTTTT	CASSPAYTGELFF
NA	TRBJ2-2	TRBV7-7	13	NA	TGTGCCAGCAGCTTGGGACCCACCGGGGAGCTGTTTTTT	CASSLGPTGELFF
NA	TRBJ2-7	TRBV5-1	13	TRBD2	TGCGCCAGCAGCAAGGGACTAGCCTACGAGCAGTACTTC	CASSKGLAYEQYF
NA	TRBJ1-2	TRBV27	13	TRBD1	TGTGCCAGCAGTTTAAGGGACAGTTATGGCTACACCTTC	CASSLRDSYGYTF
NA	TRBJ2-5	TRBV7-2	14	TRBD1	TGTGCCAGCAGCGTAGGGACAGCGCAAGAGACCCAGTACTTC	CASSVGTAQETQYF
NA	TRBJ2-5	TRBV11-2	16	TRBD1	TGTGCCAGCAGCTGGGAGACAGGGCCTGACCAAGAGACCCAGTACTTC	CASSWETGPDQETQYF
NA	TRBJ1-2	TRBV6-5	13	NA	TGTGCCAGCAGTCAGGGGTTAGGCTATGGCTACACCTTC	CASSQGLGYGYTF
NA	TRBJ2-2	TRBV12-2	12	NA	TGTGCAAGTCTCCACAACACCGGGGAGCTGTTTTTT	CASLHNTGELFF
NA	TRBJ2-3	TRBV10-2	13	NA	TGCGCCAGCAGTGAGTTTGGCACAGATACGCAGTATTTT	CASSEFGTDTQYF
NA	TRBJ2-1	TRBV5-1	14	NA	TGCGCCAGCAGCCTGGAGGGGACATACAATGAGCAGTTCTTC	CASSLEGTYNEQFF
NA	TRBJ2-5	TRBV2	16	TRBD1	TGTGCCAGCAGTGAAGCGGGCAGGGGGATACAAGAGACCCAGTACTTC	CASSEAGRGIQETQYF
NA	TRBJ2-5	TRBV29-1	13	NA	TGCAGCGTTGAAGATCCTGGGGATGGGACCCAGTACTTC	CSVEDPGDGTQYF
NA	TRBJ2-6	TRBV9	16	NA	TGTGCCAGCAGCGTAGAAGTGTCCTCTGGGGCCAACGTCCTGACTTTC	CASSVEVSSGANVLTF
NA	TRBJ1-1	TRBV15	13	NA	TGTGCCACCAGCTCACAGAAGAACACTGAAGCTTTCTTT	CATSSQKNTEAFF
NA	TRBJ2-1	TRBV19	12	NA	TGTGCCAGTAGTATTGGGCACAATGAGCAGTTCTTC	CASSIGHNEQFF
NA	TRBJ2-7	TRBV29-1	15	TRBD2	TGCAGCGTCGGTTCTAGCGGGAGGTCCACCTACGAGCAGTACTTC	CSVGSSGRSTYEQYF
once	TRBJ2-5	TRBV6-6	13	TRBD2	TGTGCCAGCGGATGGGACTATGAAGTGACCCAGTACTTC	CASGWDYEVTQYF
few	TRBJ1-2	TRBV4-1	14	NA	TGCGCCAGCAGCCAAGAGGGGGGGAACGGCGGCTACACCTTC	CASSQEGGNGGYTF
NA	TRBJ2-1	TRBV18	15	TRBD2	TGTGCCAGCTCACCGGCCGGGGGGAATTACAATGAGCAGTTCTTC	CASSPAGGNYNEQFF
NA	TRBJ2-1	TRBV4-2	16	TRBD2	TGTGCCAGCAGCCAGCTAGCGGGAGGGCCGGGGAATGAGCAGTTCTTC	CASSQLAGGPGNEQFF
NA	TRBJ2-7	TRBV6-1	17	NA	TGTGCCAGCAGTGAAGCGTTCCGTGAACACAAGAAGGACGAGCAGTACTTC	CASSEAFREHKKDEQYF
NA	TRBJ2-5	TRBV4-2	13	NA	TGTGCCAGCAGCCAAGAACCAGTAGAGACCCAGTACTTC	CASSQEPVETQYF
NA	TRBJ2-7	TRBV28	13	NA	TGTGCCAGCAGTTCGACTGTCTCCTACGAGCAGTACTTC	CASSSTVSYEQYF
NA	TRBJ2-7	TRBV4-1	16	TRBD2	TGCGCCAGCAGCCCAGGCCATAGCGGGAGGGTAGACGAGCAGTACTTC	CASSPGHSGRVDEQYF
once	TRBJ1-4	TRBV4-3	18	NA	TGCGCCAGCAGCCAAGGAACTGGGGCTGACAGCCCTAATGAAAAACTGTTTTTT	CASSQGTGADSPNEKLFF
NA	TRBJ2-7	TRBV25-1	18	TRBD1	TGTGCCAGCAAGGGGGAGAGGATCCGGGACAGGGATTCGGACGAGCAGTACTTC	CASKGERIRDRDSDEQYF
NA	TRBJ2-3	TRBV27	17	TRBD2	TGTGCCACCAGGCCCCTACTAGCGGGAGGGCCAAAAGATACGCAGTATTTT	CATRPLLAGGPKDTQYF
NA	TRBJ2-3	TRBV7-8	17	TRBD2	TGTGCCAGCGGTGGACTAGCGGGCTCAGTGGTGACAGATACGCAGTATTTT	CASGGLAGSVVTDTQYF
NA	TRBJ2-3	TRBV15	19	TRBD2	TGTGCCACCAGCAGAGATAGAGCGGGGGAACCCCCTAGCACAGATACGCAGTATTTT	CATSRDRAGEPPSTDTQYF
NA	TRBJ2-1	TRBV7-2	14	TRBD2	TGTGCCAGCAGCACTAGCGGGGGGCACAATGAGCAGTTCTTC	CASSTSGGHNEQFF
NA	TRBJ2-6	TRBV9	17	TRBD1	TGTGCCAGCAGCCCACAGGGGATAAGCTCTGGGGCCAACGTCCTGACTTTC	CASSPQGISSGANVLTF
NA	TRBJ2-1	TRBV7-9	14	TRBD2	TGTGCCACGAGGGGTGGCGGGAGTTACCATGAGCAGTTCTTC	CATRGGGSYHEQFF
NA	TRBJ2-5	TRBV28	19	TRBD1	TGTGCCAGCCATTCGGGGAAATTCACAGGGGAGTATTGGGGAGAGACCCAGTACTTC	CASHSGKFTGEYWGETQYF
NA	TRBJ2-7	TRBV7-9	14	TRBD1	TGTGCCAGCAGTTCCGGGACAGGCTCCTACGAGCAGTACTTC	CASSSGTGSYEQYF
once	TRBJ2-3	TRBV7-6	14	NA	TGTGCCAGCAGCTTAGGTCAGGGGACAGATACGCAGTATTTT	CASSLGQGTDTQYF
NA	TRBJ1-1	TRBV29-1	13	NA	TGCAGCGTTGAGGGGACGGTGAACACTGAAGCTTTCTTT	CSVEGTVNTEAFF
NA	TRBJ2-3	TRBV29-1	13	NA	TGCAGCGTTAAAGGGTCTTCGGGGGATACGCAGTATTTT	CSVKGSSGDTQYF
NA	TRBJ2-7	TRBV11-2	14	TRBD2	TGTGCCAGCAGCCACCGCGGGAGAAATTACGAGCAGTACTTC	CASSHRGRNYEQYF
NA	TRBJ2-7	TRBV29-1	13	NA	TGCAGCGTTGTCGGCACAGTTACCTACGAGCAGTACTTC	CSVVGTVTYEQYF
NA	TRBJ2-1	TRBV5-4	11	NA	TGTGCCAACGGCCCTCTCAATGAGCAGTTCTTC	CANGPLNEQFF
NA	TRBJ2-7	TRBV27	15	TRBD1	TGTGCCAGCAGTCAAGAACAGGGGCCACCCTACGAGCAGTACTTC	CASSQEQGPPYEQYF
NA	TRBJ2-7	TRBV7-9	16	NA	TGTGCCAGCAGCTCGACCTTCGGGGTGGGGTCCTACGAGCAGTACTTC	CASSSTFGVGSYEQYF
once	TRBJ1-1	TRBV21-1	16	NA	TGTGCCAGCAGCAAGCCCGTGACAGGGGGAGACACTGAAGCTTTCTTT	CASSKPVTGGDTEAFF
NA	TRBJ2-7	TRBV11-3	15	NA	TGTGCCAGCAGCTTAGATCCTAGCCAGCCCCACGAGCAGTACTTC	CASSLDPSQPHEQYF
once	TRBJ2-7	TRBV2	12	NA	TGTGCCAGTGTCGGGCGGAGATACGAGCAGTACTTC	CASVGRRYEQYF
once	TRBJ2-3	TRBV11-2	18	TRBD2	TGTGCCAGCAGCTTAGTCCGGCTAGCGGGAGGGCCAAAAGATACGCAGTATTTT	CASSLVRLAGGPKDTQYF
once	TRBJ2-2	TRBV11-2	18	TRBD2	TGTGCCAGCAGCCACTATGGGAGGGTGAGGGTAAACACCGGGGAGCTGTTTTTT	CASSHYGRVRVNTGELFF
NA	TRBJ2-3	TRBV28	13	NA	TGTGCCAGCAGTTCGGGACGTACAGATACGCAGTATTTT	CASSSGRTDTQYF